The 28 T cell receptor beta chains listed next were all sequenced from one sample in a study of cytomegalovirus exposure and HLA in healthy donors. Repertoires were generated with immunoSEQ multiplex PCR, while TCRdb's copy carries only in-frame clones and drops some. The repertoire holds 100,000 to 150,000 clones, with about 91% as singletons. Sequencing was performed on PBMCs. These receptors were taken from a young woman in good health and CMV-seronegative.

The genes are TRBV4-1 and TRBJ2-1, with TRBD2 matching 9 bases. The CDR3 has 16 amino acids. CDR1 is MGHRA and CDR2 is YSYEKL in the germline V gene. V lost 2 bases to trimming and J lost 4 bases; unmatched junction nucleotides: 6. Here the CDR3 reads CASSQILAGGYNEQFF. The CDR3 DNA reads TGCGCCAGCAGCCAAATTTTGGCGGGAGGGTACAATGAGCAGTTCTTC.

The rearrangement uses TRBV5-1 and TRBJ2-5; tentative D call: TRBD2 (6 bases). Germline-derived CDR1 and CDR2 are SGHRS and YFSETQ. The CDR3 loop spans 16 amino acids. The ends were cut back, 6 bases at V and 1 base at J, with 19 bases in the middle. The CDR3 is CASTTGMAGSQETQYF. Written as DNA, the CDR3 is TGCGCCAGCACCACTGGGATGGCGGGGTCCCAAGAGACCCAGTACTTC.

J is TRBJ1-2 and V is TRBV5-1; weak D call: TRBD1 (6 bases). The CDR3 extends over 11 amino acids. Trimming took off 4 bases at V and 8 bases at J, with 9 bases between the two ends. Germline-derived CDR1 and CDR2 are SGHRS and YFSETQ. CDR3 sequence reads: CASSQGSGYTF. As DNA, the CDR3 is TGCGCCAGCAGCCAGGGGAGCGGCTACACCTTC.

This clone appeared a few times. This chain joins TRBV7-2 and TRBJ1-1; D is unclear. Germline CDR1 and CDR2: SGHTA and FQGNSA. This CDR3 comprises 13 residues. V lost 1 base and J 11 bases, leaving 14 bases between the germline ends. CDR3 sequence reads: CASSLEAGYVAFF. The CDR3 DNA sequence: TGTGCCAGCAGCTTAGAGGCAGGTTATGTCGCTTTCTTT.

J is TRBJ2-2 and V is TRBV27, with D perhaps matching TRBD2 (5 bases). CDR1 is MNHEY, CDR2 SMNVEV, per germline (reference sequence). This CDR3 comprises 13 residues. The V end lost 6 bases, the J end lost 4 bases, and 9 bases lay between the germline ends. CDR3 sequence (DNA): TGTGCCAGCAGCCGAGGAGGCACCGGGGAGCTGTTTTTT. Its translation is CASSRGGTGELFF.

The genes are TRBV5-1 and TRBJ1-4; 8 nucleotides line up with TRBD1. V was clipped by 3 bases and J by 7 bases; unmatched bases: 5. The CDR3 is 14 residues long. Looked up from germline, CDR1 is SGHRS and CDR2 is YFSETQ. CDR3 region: CASSSTGVGEKLFF. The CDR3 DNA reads TGCGCCAGCAGCTCGACAGGGGTAGGTGAAAAACTGTTTTTT.

In DNA form, the CDR3 reads TGTGCCAGCATTCCGGAAGGGGGCAACTATGGCTACACCTTC. Its protein is CASIPEGGNYGYTF. The rearrangement uses TRBV2 and TRBJ1-2; 7 bases line up with TRBD1. The CDR3 runs to 14 residues. CDR1 SNHLY and CDR2 FYNNEI come from the germline V gene. V shed 7 bases, J shed 2 bases, and the junction held 7 bases outside the gene matches.

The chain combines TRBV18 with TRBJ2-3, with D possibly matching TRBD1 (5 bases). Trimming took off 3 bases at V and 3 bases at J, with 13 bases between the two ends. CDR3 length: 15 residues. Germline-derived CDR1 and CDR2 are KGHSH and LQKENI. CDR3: CASSPAQVGTDTQYF. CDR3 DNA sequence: TGTGCCAGCTCACCCGCACAGGTGGGGACAGATACGCAGTATTTT.

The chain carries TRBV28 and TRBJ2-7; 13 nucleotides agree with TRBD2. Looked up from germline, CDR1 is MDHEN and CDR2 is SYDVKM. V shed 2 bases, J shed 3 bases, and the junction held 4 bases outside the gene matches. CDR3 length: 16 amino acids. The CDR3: CASSLGTSGALYEQYF. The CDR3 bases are TGTGCCAGCAGTTTAGGGACTAGCGGGGCCCTCTACGAGCAGTACTTC.

Here the CDR3 reads CASSLSLGQLNSPLHF. In nucleotides, the CDR3 is TGTGCCAGCAGTTTAAGTCTGGGACAGCTAAATTCACCCCTCCACTTT. This chain links TRBV27 with TRBJ1-6; 7 bases agree with TRBD1. This CDR3 comprises 16 residues. The germline gives CDR1 MNHEY, CDR2 SMNVEV (reference sequence). V lost 2 bases, J lost 7 bases, and 8 bases stayed unmatched.

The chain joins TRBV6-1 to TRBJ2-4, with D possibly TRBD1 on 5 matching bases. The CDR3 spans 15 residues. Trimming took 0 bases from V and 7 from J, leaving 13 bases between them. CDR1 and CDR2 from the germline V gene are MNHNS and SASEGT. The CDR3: CASSEAAAGMNIQYF. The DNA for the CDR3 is TGTGCCAGCAGTGAAGCGGCTGCAGGGATGAACATTCAGTACTTC.

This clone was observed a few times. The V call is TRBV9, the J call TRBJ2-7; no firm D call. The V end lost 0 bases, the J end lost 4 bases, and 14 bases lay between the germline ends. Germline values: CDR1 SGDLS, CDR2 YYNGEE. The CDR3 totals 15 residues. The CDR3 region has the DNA TGTGCCAGCAGCGTAGGGCAGGAAGGCTCATACGAGCAGTACTTC. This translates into CASSVGQEGSYEQYF.

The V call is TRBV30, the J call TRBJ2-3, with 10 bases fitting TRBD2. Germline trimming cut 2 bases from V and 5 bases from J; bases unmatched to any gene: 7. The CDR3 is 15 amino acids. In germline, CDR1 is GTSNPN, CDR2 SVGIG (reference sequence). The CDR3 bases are TGTGCCTGGAGTTTAGCGGGGGGCCCTGGAGATACGCAGTATTTT. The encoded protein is CAWSLAGGPGDTQYF.

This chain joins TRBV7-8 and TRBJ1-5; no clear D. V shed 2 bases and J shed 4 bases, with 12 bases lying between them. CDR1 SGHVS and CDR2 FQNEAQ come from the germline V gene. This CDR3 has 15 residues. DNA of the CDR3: TGTGCCAGCAGCTTATCCCAGGCCCCTAATCAGCCCCAGCATTTT. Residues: CASSLSQAPNQPQHF.

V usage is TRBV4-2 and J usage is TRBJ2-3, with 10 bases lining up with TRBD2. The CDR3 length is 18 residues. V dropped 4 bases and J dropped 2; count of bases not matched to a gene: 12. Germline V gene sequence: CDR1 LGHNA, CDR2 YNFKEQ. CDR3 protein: CASSPRGRAGGPTDTQYF. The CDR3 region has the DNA TGTGCCAGCAGCCCGAGGGGGAGAGCGGGGGGGCCCACAGATACGCAGTATTTT.

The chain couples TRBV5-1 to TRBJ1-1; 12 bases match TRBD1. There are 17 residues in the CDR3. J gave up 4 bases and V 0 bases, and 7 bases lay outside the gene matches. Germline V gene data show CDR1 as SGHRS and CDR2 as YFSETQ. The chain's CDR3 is CASSLAGTGGYGTEAFF. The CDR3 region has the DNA TGCGCCAGCAGCTTGGCAGGGACAGGGGGCTATGGCACTGAAGCTTTCTTT.

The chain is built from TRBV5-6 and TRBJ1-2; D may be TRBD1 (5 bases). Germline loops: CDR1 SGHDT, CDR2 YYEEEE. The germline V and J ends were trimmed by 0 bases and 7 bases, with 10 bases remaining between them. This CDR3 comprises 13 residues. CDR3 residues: CASSLESRGGYTF. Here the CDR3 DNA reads TGTGCCAGCAGCTTGGAATCAAGGGGTGGCTACACCTTC.

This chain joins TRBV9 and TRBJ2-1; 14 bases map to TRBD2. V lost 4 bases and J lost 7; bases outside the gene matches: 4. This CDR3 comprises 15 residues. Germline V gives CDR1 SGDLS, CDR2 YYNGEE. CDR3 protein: CASSYGLAGGNEQFF. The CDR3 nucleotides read TGTGCCAGCAGCTATGGACTAGCGGGAGGAAATGAGCAGTTCTTC.

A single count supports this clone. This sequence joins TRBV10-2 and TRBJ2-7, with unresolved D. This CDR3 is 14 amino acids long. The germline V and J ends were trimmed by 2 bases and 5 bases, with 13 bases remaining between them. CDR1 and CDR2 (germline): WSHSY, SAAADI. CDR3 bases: TGCGCCAGCAGTGAGCCGCAGCGCCCTAACGAGCAGTACGTC. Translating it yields CASSEPQRPNEQYV.

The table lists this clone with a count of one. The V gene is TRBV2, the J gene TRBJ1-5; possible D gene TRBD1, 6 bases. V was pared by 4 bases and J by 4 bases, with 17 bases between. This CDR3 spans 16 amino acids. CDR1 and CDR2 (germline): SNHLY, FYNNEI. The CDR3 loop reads CASSGTVVPSNQPQHF. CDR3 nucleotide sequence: TGTGCCAGCAGTGGGACAGTGGTACCCAGTAATCAGCCCCAGCATTTT.

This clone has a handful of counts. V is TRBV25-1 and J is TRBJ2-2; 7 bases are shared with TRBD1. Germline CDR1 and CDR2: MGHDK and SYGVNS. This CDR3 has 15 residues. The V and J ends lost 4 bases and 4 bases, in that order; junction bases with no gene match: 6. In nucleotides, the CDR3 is TGTGCCAGCAGTGTTAGGACAGGAGCCACCGGGGAGCTGTTTTTT. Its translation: CASSVRTGATGELFF.

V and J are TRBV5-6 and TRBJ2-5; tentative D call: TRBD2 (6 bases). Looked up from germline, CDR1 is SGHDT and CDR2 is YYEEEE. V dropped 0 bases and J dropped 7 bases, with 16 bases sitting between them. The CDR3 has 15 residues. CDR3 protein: CASSLGAGPMGTQYF. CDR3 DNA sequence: TGTGCCAGCAGCTTGGGGGCGGGGCCAATGGGGACCCAGTACTTC.

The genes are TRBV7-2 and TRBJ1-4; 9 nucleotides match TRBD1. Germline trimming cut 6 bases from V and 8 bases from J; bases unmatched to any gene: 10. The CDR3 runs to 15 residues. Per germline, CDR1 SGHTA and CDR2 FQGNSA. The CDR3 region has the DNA TGTGCCAGCAGGGCACAGGGGGCGAAGGGGGAAAAACTGTTTTTT. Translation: CASRAQGAKGEKLFF.

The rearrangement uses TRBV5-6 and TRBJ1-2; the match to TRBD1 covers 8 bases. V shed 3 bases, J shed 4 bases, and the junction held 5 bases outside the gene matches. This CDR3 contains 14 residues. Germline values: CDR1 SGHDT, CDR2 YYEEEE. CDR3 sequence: CASSSRTGSYGYTF. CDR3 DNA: TGTGCCAGCAGCTCCAGGACAGGGAGCTATGGCTACACCTTC.

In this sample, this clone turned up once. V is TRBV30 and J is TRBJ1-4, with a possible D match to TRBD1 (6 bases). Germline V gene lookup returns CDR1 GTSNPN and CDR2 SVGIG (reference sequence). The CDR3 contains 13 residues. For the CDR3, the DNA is TGTGCGCGGTCGTGGACAGCGGGGGAAAAACTGTTTTTT. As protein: CARSWTAGEKLFF.

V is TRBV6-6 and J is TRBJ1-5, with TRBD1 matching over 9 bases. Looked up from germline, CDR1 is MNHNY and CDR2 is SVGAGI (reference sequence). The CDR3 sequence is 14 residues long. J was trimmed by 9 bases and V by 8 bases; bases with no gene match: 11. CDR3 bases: TGTGCCAGCGCTGGACAGGGGACCCCTGGGCCCCAGCATTTT. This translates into CASAGQGTPGPQHF.

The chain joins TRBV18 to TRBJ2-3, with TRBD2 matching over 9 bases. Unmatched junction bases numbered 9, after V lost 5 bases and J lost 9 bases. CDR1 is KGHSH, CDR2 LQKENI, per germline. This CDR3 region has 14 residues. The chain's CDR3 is CASSSPGTSPTQYF. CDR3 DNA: TGTGCCAGCTCATCCCCCGGGACTAGCCCGACGCAGTATTTT.

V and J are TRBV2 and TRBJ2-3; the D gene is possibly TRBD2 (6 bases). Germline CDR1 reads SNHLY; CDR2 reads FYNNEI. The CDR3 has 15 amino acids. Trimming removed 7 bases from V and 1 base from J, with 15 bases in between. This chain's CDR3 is CASNSWGGGTDTQYF. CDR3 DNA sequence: TGTGCCAGCAATTCCTGGGGCGGGGGCACAGATACGCAGTATTTT.